These 6 T cell receptor beta chains originate from one sample sequenced in a study of T cells in Graves' hyperthyroidism and ophthalmopathy. The TCR beta CDR3 regions underwent amplification using RNA transcripts as the source. A first-round RT-PCR of the TCR CDR3 used the HTBI primer set. TCRdb analysed the multiplex PCR reads with MiXCR anew, one entry per CDR3 protein. The data show roughly 800,000 distinct CDR3 sequences, with 35% to 45% seen just once and 8.9% held by the top ten. The sample comprised blood. The receptors originated from a young man with Graves' hyperthyroidism.

This clonotype was seen repeatedly, ten times or more. This chain links TRBV7-9 with TRBJ1-2; 8 bases are a match to TRBD1. This CDR3 spans 17 amino acids. Losses at the gene ends were 4 bases for V and 6 bases for J; bases not matched to a gene: 16. Germline V gene data show CDR1 as SEHNR and CDR2 as FQNEAQ (reference sequence). For the CDR3, the DNA is TGTGCCAGCAGCTCAGGACAGGGAGCTTTGGTTTTACATGGCTACACCTTC. Protein product: CASSSGQGALVLHGYTF.

The sample holds a few counts of this clonotype. CDR3 amino acids: CASSTRARDRGRVDYGYTF. The CDR3, as DNA: TGTGCCAGTAGTACCCGGGCGAGGGACAGGGGGAGAGTGGACTATGGCTACACCTTC. The chain joins TRBV19 to TRBJ1-2; 11 nucleotides match TRBD1. Germline V CDR1 and CDR2: LNHDA, SQIVND (reference sequence). The CDR3 runs 19 residues. V lost 4 bases to trimming and J lost 3 bases; unmatched junction nucleotides: 16.

This clonotype was counted ten times or more. The chain is built from TRBV11-3 and TRBJ1-2; 7 bases are a match to TRBD1. The CDR3 extends over 14 amino acids. Germline V gene data show CDR1 as SGHNT and CDR2 as YENEEA. With V trimmed by 4 bases and J by 2 bases, 4 bases remained unmatched. The CDR3 here is CASSYGDRNYGYTF. CDR3 sequence (DNA): TGTGCCAGCAGCTACGGGGACAGAAACTATGGCTACACCTTC.

In its sample, this clonotype was seen many times. The rearrangement joins TRBV24-1 to TRBJ2-5; possible D gene TRBD2, 6 bases. V was clipped by 3 bases and J by 2 bases, with 12 bases between them. In germline, CDR1 is KGHDR, CDR2 SFDVKD. The CDR3 is 15 amino acids. The CDR3 sequence is CATSDLSGEQETQYF. The CDR3 DNA reads as TGTGCCACCAGTGATCTATCGGGAGAACAAGAGACCCAGTACTTC.

The CDR3 nucleotides are TGTGCCAGCAGCCAGGATAGCGGGGGGCTTACCTACGAGCAGTACTTC. Its protein is CASSQDSGGLTYEQYF. The V gene is TRBV2, the J gene TRBJ2-7, with 10 bases fitting TRBD2. In germline, CDR1 is SNHLY, CDR2 FYNNEI. V shed 6 bases and J 2 bases; nucleotides not matched to a gene: 10. CDR3 length: 16 amino acids.

The chain carries TRBV12-3 or TRBV12-4 and TRBJ2-5; 7 bases are a match to TRBD2. The CDR3 extends over 15 amino acids. The V segment lost 4 bases and the J segment 0 bases; nucleotides outside the gene matches: 5. The chain's CDR3 is CASSWDYPYQETQYF. The DNA for the CDR3 is TGTGCCAGCAGTTGGGACTACCCGTACCAAGAGACCCAGTACTTC.